This record looks at one TCR beta chain sequence and its context. The method was immunoSEQ multiplex PCR; TCRdb's version includes in-frame clones alone and lacks a portion of them. This repertoire shows about 79,000 clones, 90% to 95% found once; its top ten account for roughly 1.3%. Germline V lookup: CDR1 SGHTA, CDR2 FQGNSA. Losses at the gene ends were 5 bases for V and 3 bases for J; bases not matched to a gene: 10. There are 16 residues in the CDR3. The data derive from a study of control samples from healthy donors and cancer patients. The sequencing sample was made of PBMCs. The chain recombines TRBV7-2 with TRBJ2-3; the match to TRBD1 covers 8 bases. This receptor was taken from a woman aged 40 to 50 with lung cancer. As DNA, the CDR3 is TGTGCCAGCAGCACAGGGACAGGTGGTCTAACAGATACGCAGTATTTT. It encodes CASSTGTGGLTDTQYF. The variable domain in full, with the rest retrieved from reference TRBV7-2 and TRBJ2-3, is GAGVSQSPSNKVTEKGKDVELRCDPISGHTALYWYRQSLGQGLEFLIYFQGNSAPDKSGLPSDRFSAERTGGSVSTLTIQRTQQEDSAVYLCASSTGTGGLTDTQYFGPGTRLTVL.